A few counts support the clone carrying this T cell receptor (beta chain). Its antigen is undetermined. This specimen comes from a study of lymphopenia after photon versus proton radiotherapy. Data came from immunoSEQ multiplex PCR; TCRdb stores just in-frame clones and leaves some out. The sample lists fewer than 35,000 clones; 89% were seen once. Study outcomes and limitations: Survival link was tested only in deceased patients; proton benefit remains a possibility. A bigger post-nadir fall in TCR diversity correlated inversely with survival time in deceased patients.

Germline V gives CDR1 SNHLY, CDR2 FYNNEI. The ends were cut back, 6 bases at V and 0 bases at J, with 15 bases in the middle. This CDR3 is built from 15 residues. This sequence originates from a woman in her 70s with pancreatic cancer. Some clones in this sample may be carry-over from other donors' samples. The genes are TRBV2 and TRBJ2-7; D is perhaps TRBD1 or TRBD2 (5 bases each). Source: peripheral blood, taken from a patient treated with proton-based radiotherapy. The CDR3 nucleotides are TGTGCCAGCAGACCCCTGGGGGTCAACTCCTACGAGCAGTACTTC. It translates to CASRPLGVNSYEQYF.